The 2 T cell receptor beta chains in this list originate from one sample, sequenced in a study of monozygotic twins with inflammatory bowel disease (dated 2019 in TCRdb). The library was obtained by 5' RACE. Sequencing relied on an Illumina HiSeq 2500. TCRdb reprocessed the reads and assigns one entry to each CDR3 protein sequence, leaving out DNA. The table held for this sample gives about 380,000 distinct CDR3 sequences. The ten largest clones add up to approximately 2.8% of the sample. Specimen: blood. The receptor set was obtained from a human donor with ulcerative colitis or Crohn's disease, or a healthy co-twin of an affected twin (not recorded which).

J is TRBJ1-2 and V is TRBV5-1; checking the TCRdb D call of TRBD1 is not possible without DNA. The germline V gene encodes CDR1 SGHRS and CDR2 YFSETQ. The CDR3 extends over 15 amino acids. CDR3 protein: CASTQDRGVVDGYTF.

The chain has TRBV6-1 and TRBJ1-5; TCRdb picks TRBD1, but there is no DNA to check that call. The CDR3 length is 14 residues. Germline lookup yields CDR1 MNHNS and CDR2 SASEGT. CDR3 in amino acids: CASSPGGYGRPQHF.